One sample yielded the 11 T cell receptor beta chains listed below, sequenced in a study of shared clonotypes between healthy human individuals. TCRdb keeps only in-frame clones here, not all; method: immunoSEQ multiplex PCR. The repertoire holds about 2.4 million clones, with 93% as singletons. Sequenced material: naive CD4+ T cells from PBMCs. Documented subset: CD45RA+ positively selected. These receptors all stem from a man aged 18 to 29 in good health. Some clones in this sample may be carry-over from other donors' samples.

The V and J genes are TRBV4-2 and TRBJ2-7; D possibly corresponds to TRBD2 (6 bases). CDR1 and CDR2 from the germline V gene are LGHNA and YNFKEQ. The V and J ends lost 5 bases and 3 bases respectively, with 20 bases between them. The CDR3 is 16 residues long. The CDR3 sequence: CASSLIPGTRNYEQYF. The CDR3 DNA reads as TGTGCCAGCAGCTTAATACCCGGGACTCGAAACTACGAGCAGTACTTC.

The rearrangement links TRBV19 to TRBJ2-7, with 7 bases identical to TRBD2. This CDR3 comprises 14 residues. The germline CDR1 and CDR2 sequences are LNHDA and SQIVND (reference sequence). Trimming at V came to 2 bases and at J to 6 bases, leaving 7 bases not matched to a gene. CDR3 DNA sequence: TGTGCCAGTAGTATACGGACCGGGACTATCGAGCAGTACTTC. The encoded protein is CASSIRTGTIEQYF.

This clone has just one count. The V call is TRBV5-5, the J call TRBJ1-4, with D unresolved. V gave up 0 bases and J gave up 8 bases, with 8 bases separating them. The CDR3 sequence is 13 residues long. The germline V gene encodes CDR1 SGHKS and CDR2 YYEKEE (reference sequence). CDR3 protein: CASSLGAPEKLFF. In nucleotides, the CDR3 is TGTGCCAGCAGCTTGGGGGCCCCCGAAAAACTGTTTTTT.

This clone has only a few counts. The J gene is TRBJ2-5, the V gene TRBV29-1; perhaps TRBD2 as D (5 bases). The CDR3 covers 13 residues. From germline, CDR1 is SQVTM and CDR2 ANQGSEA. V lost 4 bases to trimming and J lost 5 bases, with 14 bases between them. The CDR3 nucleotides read TGCAGCGTTGTCCTTTCGGGATGGGAGACCCAGTACTTC. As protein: CSVVLSGWETQYF. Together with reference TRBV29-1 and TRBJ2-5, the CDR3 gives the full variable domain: SAVISQKPSRDICQRGTSLTIQCQVDSQVTMMFWYRQQPGQSLTLIATANQGSEATYESGFVIDKFPISRPNLTFSTLTVSNMSPEDSSIYLCSVVLSGWETQYFGPGTRLLVL.

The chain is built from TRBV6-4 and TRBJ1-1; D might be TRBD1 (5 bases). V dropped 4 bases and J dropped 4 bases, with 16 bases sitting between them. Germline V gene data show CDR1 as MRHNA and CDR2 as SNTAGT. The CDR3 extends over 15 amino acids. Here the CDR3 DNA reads TGTGCCAGCAGTGGTCCGGGGGATGGGCGCACTGAAGCTTTCTTT. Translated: CASSGPGDGRTEAFF.

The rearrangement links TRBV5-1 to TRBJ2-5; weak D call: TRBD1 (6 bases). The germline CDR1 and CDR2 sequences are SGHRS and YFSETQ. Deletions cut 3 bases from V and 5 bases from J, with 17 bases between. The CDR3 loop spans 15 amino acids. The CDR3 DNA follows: TGCGCCAGCAGCTCCCAGGGGAGCCTTACGGAGACCCAGTACTTC. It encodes CASSSQGSLTETQYF.

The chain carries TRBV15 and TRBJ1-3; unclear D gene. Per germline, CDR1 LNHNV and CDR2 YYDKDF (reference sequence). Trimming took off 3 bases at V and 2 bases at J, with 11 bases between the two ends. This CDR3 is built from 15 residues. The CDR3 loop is CATSRGTRAGNTIYF. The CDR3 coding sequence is TGTGCCACCAGCAGGGGTACTAGGGCTGGAAACACCATATATTTT.

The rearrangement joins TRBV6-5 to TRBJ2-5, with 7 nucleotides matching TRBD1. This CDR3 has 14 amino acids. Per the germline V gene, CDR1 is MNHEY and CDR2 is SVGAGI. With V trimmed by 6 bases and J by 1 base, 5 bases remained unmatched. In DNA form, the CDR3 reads TGTGCCAGCAGCCTGACAGGGTTCCAAGAGACCCAGTACTTC. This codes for CASSLTGFQETQYF.

In DNA, the CDR3 is TGCGCCAGCAGCCGGGAAACTAACTATGGCTACACCTTC. It yields the protein CASSRETNYGYTF. This chain joins TRBV5-1 and TRBJ1-2; D is undetermined. Per the germline V gene, CDR1 is SGHRS and CDR2 is YFSETQ. The CDR3 loop spans 13 amino acids. Trimming took 4 bases from V and 0 from J, leaving 7 bases between them. The complete variable domain, with remaining parts taken from reference TRBV5-1 and TRBJ1-2, reads KAGVTQTPRYLIKTRGQQVTLSCSPISGHRSVSWYQQTPGQGLQFLFEYFSETQRNKGNFPGRFSGRQFSNSRSEMNVSTLELGDSALYLCASSRETNYGYTFGSGTRLTVV.

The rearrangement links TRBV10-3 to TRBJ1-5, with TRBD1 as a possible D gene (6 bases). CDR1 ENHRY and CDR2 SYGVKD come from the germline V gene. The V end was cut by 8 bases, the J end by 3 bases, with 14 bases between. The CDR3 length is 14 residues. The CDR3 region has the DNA TGTGCCATCTCTTCACAGGGCGCCAATCAGCCCCAGCATTTT. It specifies CAISSQGANQPQHF.

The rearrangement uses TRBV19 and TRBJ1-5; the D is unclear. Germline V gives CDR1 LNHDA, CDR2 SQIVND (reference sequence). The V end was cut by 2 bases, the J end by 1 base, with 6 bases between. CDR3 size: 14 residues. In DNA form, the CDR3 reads TGTGCCAGTAGTATAAGGCACAGCAATCAGCCCCAGCATTTT. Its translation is CASSIRHSNQPQHF. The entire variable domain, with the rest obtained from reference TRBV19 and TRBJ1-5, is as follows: DGGITQSPKYLFRKEGQNVTLSCEQNLNHDAMYWYRQDPGQGLRLIYYSQIVNDFQKGDIAEGYSVSREKKESFPLTVTSAQKNPTAFYLCASSIRHSNQPQHFGDGTRLSIL.